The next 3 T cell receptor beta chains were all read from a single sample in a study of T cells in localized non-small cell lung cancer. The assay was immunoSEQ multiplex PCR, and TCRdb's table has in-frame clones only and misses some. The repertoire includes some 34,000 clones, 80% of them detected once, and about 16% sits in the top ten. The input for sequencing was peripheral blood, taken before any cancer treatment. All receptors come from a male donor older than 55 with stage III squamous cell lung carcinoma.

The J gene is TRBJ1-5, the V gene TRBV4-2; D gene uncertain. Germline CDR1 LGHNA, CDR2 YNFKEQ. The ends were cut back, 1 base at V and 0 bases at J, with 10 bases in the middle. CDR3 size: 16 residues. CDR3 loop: CASSQGTGYSNQPQHF. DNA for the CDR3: TGTGCCAGCAGCCAAGGGACGGGATATAGCAATCAGCCCCAGCATTTT.

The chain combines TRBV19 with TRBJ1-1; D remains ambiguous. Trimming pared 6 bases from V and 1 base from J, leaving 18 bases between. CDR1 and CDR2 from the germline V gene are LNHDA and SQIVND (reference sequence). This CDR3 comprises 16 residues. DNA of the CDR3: TGTGCCAGTAGCCCTTTTACCCGGACTGCGAACACTGAAGCTTTCTTT. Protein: CASSPFTRTANTEAFF. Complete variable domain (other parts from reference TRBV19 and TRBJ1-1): DGGITQSPKYLFRKEGQNVTLSCEQNLNHDAMYWYRQDPGQGLRLIYYSQIVNDFQKGDIAEGYSVSREKKESFPLTVTSAQKNPTAFYLCASSPFTRTANTEAFFGQGTRLTVV.

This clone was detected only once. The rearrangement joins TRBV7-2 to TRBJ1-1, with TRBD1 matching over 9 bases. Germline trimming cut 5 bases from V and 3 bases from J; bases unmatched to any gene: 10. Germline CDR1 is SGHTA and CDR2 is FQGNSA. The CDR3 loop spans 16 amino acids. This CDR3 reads CASSRRQGGPDTEAFF. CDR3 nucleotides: TGTGCCAGCAGCCGCAGACAGGGGGGGCCGGACACTGAAGCTTTCTTT.